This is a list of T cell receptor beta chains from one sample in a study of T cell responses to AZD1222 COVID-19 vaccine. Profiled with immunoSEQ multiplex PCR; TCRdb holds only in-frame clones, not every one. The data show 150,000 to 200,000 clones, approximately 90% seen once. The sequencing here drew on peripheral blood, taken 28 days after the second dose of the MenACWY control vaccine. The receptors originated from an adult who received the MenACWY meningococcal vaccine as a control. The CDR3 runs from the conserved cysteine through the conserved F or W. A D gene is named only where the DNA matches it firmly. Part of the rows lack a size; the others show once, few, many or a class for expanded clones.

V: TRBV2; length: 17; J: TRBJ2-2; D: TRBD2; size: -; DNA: TGTGCCAGCAGTGAGGGTAGCGGGAGGGCCGGCACCGGGGAGCTGTTTTTT; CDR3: CASSEGSGRAGTGELFF
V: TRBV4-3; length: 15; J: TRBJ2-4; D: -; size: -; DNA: TGCGCCAGCAGCCAAGTTGCTCCCACCAAAAACATTCAGTACTTC; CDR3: CASSQVAPTKNIQYF
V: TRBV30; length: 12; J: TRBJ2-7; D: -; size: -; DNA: TGTGCCTGGAGTGTAATCGGCTACGAGCAGTACTTC; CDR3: CAWSVIGYEQYF
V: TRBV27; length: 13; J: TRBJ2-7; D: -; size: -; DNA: TGTGCCAGCAGTCCCCGACTGGGGCTGGAGCAGTACTTC; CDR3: CASSPRLGLEQYF
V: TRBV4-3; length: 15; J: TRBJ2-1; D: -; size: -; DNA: TGCGCCAGCAGCCGCCTATTGGCGGCCTACAATGAGCAGTTCTTC; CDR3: CASSRLLAAYNEQFF
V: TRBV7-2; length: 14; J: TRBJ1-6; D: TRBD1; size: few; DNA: TGTGCCAGCAGTCACGGACAGGGCCACTCACCCCTCCACTTT; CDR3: CASSHGQGHSPLHF
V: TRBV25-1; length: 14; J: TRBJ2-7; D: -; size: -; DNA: TGTGCCAGCAGTGAGCCGACTGGAACGGGGGAGCAGTACTTC; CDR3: CASSEPTGTGEQYF
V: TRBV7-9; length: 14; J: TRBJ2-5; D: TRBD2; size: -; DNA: TGTGCCAGCAGCCCGTTAGCGGGAGTGGAGACCCAGTACTTC; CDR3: CASSPLAGVETQYF
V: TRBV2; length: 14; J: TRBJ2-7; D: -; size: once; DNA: TGTGCCAGCAGGGTTGGACGGTACTCCTACGAGCAGTACTTC; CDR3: CASRVGRYSYEQYF
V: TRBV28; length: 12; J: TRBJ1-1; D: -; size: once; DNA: TGTGCCAGCAATTCCGCGAACACTGAAGCTTTCTTT; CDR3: CASNSANTEAFF
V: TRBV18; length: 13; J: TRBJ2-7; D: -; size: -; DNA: TGTGCCAGCTCACCAACCTGGTTCGGCGAGCAGTACTTC; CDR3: CASSPTWFGEQYF
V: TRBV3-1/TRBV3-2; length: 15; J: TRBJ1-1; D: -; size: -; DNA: TGTGCCAGCAGCCAAGGAGGGGGAGGGAACACTGAAGCTTTCTTT; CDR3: CASSQGGGGNTEAFF
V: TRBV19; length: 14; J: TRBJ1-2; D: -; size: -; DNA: TGTGCCAGTAGACCGACAGGAGTTAACTATGGCTACACCTTC; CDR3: CASRPTGVNYGYTF
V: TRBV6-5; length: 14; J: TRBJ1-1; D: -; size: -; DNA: TGTGCCAGCAGTTACATAGACCAAAACACTGAAGCTTTCTTT; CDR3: CASSYIDQNTEAFF
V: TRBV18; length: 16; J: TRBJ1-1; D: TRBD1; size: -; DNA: TGTGCCAGCTCCTTTGGGACAGGGGAAACGGGCACTGAAGCTTTCTTT; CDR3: CASSFGTGETGTEAFF
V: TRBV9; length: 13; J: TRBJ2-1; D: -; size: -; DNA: TGTGCCAGCAGCGGGGGACTCCCCAATGAGCAGTTCTTC; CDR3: CASSGGLPNEQFF
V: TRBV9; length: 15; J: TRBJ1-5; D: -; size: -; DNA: TGTGCCAGCAGCGTAGAAGGATGGGAAACTCAGCCCCAGCATTTT; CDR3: CASSVEGWETQPQHF
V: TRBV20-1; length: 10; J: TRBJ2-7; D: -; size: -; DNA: TGCAGTGCTAGAGTCGTTGTGCAGTACTTC; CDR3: CSARVVVQYF
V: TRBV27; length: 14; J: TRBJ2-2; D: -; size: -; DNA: TGTGCCAGCAGTTTATACAGGGAAAACGGGGAGCTGTTTTTT; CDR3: CASSLYRENGELFF
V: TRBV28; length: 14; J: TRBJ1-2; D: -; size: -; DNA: TGTGCCAGCAGTTTATCGTCCCCGTGGGGTGGCTACACCTTC; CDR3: CASSLSSPWGGYTF
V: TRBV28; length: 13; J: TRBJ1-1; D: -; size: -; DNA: TGTGCCAGCAGTTTAGACGGGAACACTGAAGCTTTCTTT; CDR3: CASSLDGNTEAFF
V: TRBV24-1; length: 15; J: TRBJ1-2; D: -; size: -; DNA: TGTGCCACCAGTGATACCCGAAGGGTGGAATATGGCTACACCTTC; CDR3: CATSDTRRVEYGYTF
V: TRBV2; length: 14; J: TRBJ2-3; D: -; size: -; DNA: TGTGCCAGCAGTGAGGGGCCCCACACAGATACGCAGTATTTT; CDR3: CASSEGPHTDTQYF
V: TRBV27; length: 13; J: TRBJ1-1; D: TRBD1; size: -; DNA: TGTGCCAGTTACAGGGGGGTGAACACTGAAGCTTTCTTT; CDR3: CASYRGVNTEAFF
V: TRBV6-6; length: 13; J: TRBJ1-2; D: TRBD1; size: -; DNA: TGTGCCACCTCAGGGGGACGGGGCTATGGCTACACCTTC; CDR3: CATSGGRGYGYTF
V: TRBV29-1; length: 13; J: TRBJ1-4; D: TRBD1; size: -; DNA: TGCAGCGTAAAGACAGGGGGTAAGGAAAAACTGTTTTTT; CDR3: CSVKTGGKEKLFF
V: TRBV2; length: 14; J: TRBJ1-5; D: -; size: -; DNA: TGTGCCAGCAGTGAAAGGGGCTGGGGGCAGCCCCAGCATTTT; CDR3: CASSERGWGQPQHF
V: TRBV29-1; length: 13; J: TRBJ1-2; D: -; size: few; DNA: TGCAGCGTCCTGAGAAGACAGGACTATGGCTACACCTTC; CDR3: CSVLRRQDYGYTF
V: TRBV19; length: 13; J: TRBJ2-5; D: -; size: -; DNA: TGTGCCAGTAGTCTGGGGATTGAGGAGACCCAGTACTTC; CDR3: CASSLGIEETQYF
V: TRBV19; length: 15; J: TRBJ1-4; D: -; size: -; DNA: TGTGCCAGTAGTAAAGGGTCTGCAACTAATGAAAAACTGTTTTTT; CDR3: CASSKGSATNEKLFF
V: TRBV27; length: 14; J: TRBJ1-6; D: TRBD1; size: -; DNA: TGTGCCAGCACCCCGGGACAGGGTAATTCACCCCTCCACTTT; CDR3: CASTPGQGNSPLHF
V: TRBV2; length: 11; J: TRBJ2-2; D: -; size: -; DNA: TGTGCCTGGGGCGGCACCGGGGAGCTGTTTTTT; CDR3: CAWGGTGELFF
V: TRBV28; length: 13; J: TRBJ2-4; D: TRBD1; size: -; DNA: TGTGCCAGCAGTTACGGACAGGGGCGGGTGGACTACTTC; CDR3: CASSYGQGRVDYF
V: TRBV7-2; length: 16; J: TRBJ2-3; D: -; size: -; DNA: TGTGCCAGCAGCTTATTGGGGGGACTCGTACCCCATACGCAGTATTTT; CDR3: CASSLLGGLVPHTQYF
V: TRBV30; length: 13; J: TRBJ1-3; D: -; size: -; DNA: TGTGCCTCCTACCGGCGATTTGGAAACACCATATATTTT; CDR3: CASYRRFGNTIYF
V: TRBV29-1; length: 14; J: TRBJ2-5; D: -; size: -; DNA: TGCAGCGTTGATCTGGCAGGGTACCAAGAGACCCAGTACTTC; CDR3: CSVDLAGYQETQYF
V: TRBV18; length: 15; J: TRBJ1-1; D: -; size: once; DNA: TGTGCCAGCTCACTAACCAGCGTAATGAACACTGAAGCTTTCTTT; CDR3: CASSLTSVMNTEAFF
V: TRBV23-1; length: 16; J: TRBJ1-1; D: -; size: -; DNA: TGCGCCAGCAGTCAACCGCCCGAATACAAGGACACTGAAGCTTTCTTT; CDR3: CASSQPPEYKDTEAFF
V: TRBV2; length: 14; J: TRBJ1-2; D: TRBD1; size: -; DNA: TGTGCCAGCAGTGGGGGGGACAGGGAAGGCGGCTACACCTTC; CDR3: CASSGGDREGGYTF
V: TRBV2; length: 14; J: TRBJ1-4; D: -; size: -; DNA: TGTGCCACCGACCGAACAGGGTTGGGGGAAAAACTGTTTTTT; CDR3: CATDRTGLGEKLFF
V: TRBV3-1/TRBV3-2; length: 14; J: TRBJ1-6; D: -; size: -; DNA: TGTGCCAGCAGCCAACGGGGTAATGATTCACCCCTCCACTTT; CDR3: CASSQRGNDSPLHF
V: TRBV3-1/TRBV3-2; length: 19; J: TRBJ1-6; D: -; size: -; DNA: TGTGCCAGCAGCCAGGGGGCTAATTCGCGGGGGTTCCGGAATTCACCCCTCCACTTT; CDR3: CASSQGANSRGFRNSPLHF
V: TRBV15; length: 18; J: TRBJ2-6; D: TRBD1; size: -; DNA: TGTGCCACCAGCAGCAGCCCGGGACAGTTCTCTGGGGCCAACGTCCTGACTTTC; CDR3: CATSSSPGQFSGANVLTF
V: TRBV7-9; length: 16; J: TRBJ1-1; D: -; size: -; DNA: TGTGCCAGCAGCTTAGGAGGGTTGGAAATGGGCACTGAAGCTTTCTTT; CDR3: CASSLGGLEMGTEAFF
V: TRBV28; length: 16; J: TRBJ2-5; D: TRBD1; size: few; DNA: TGTGCCAGCAGTTTACCGTCTCCGGGACAGGCCTATCCCCAGTACTTC; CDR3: CASSLPSPGQAYPQYF